The rows below give T cell receptor beta chains drawn from one sample of a study of patients and donors after allogeneic stem cell transplantation. MiXCR, applied by TCRdb to the RT-PCR reads, yields one record per CDR3 protein. The sample includes 150,000 to 200,000 distinct CDR3 sequences, roughly 30% of them seen just once. Input material: blood, either unsorted or a sorted T cell fraction (not recorded which). These receptor sequences come from a human donor who was either an allogeneic HSCT recipient or a stem cell or donor lymphocyte infusion donor (not recorded which). It is not recorded whose cells these are; they may come from a transplant donor. Both conserved end residues are part of each CDR3. The D gene is left open where the match is weak. Size is stated for part of the rows, as once, few or many counts, or as a class when the clone is expanded.

V	size	D	J	DNA	CDR3
TRBV27	few	NA	TRBJ1-6	TGTGCCAGCACCAAATACGGGAGAAATAATTCACCCCTCCACTTT	CASTKYGRNNSPLHF
TRBV12-3/TRBV12-4	NA	NA	TRBJ2-7	TGTGCCAGCAGTTTAAGGTCCGACCCCTACGAGCAGTACTTC	CASSLRSDPYEQYF
TRBV15	few	TRBD1	TRBJ2-7	TGTGCCACCAGCAGAGTAAGGGGGCCCTACGAGCAGTACTTC	CATSRVRGPYEQYF
TRBV25-1	NA	NA	TRBJ1-2	TGTGCCAGCATTGAAGGCAGAGGCTATGGCTACACCTTC	CASIEGRGYGYTF
TRBV20-1	NA	NA	TRBJ2-5	TGCAGTACAGCTAGCAGAGAGACCCAGTACTTC	CSTASRETQYF
TRBV7-9	NA	NA	TRBJ2-5	TGTGCCAGCAGCTTAGATCCGGACTTCGCTCAGTACTTC	CASSLDPDFAQYF
TRBV5-6	few	TRBD1	TRBJ2-5	TGTGCCAGCAGCCCATTAAACAGGGGGTCGGAGACCCAGTACTTC	CASSPLNRGSETQYF
TRBV27	NA	TRBD1	TRBJ2-1	TGTGCCAGCAGTCTGACAGGGGGAATGGGCAATGAGCAGTTCTTC	CASSLTGGMGNEQFF
TRBV6-6	NA	TRBD2	TRBJ2-5	TGTGCCAGCAGTCTCCGACTAGCGGATTTCCAAGAGACCCAGTACTTC	CASSLRLADFQETQYF
TRBV20-1	few	NA	TRBJ1-5	TGCAGTGCTCCCTCGCGGGGACTTAGCAATCAGCCCCAGCATTTT	CSAPSRGLSNQPQHF
TRBV6-6	few	NA	TRBJ1-3	TGTGCCAGCAGTCAACCTCAGGGCTCTGGAAACACCATATATTTT	CASSQPQGSGNTIYF
TRBV12-3/TRBV12-4	few	TRBD1	TRBJ1-2	TGTGCCAGCGGGCAGGGGGATGGCTACACCTTC	CASGQGDGYTF
TRBV11-2	NA	TRBD2	TRBJ2-3	TGTGCCAGCAGACCAACTGGACTAGCGGCTAGGGATACGCAGTATTTT	CASRPTGLAARDTQYF
TRBV6-2/TRBV6-3	NA	NA	TRBJ2-7	TGTGCCAGCAGGCGACTTTCTTACGAGCAGTACTTC	CASRRLSYEQYF
TRBV28	NA	TRBD2	TRBJ2-7	TGTGCCACCACCCTTAGCCTAGCGGGGACCGAGCAGTACTTC	CATTLSLAGTEQYF
TRBV12-3/TRBV12-4	NA	NA	TRBJ1-5	TGTGCCAGCAGCGTTAGTGGCACCGGTCGGCCCCAGCATTTT	CASSVSGTGRPQHF
TRBV4-2	NA	TRBD1	TRBJ1-2	TGTGCCAGCAGCCATTCCCCGGGACAGGCCTATGGCTACACCTTC	CASSHSPGQAYGYTF
TRBV4-3	many	NA	TRBJ1-4	TGCGCCAGCAGCCCCTTCGGCCAGGGGAGTGAAAAACTGTTTTTT	CASSPFGQGSEKLFF
TRBV6-5	NA	NA	TRBJ1-4	TGTGCCAGCAGCCCCGGAAGAGTTAATGAAAAACTGTTTTTT	CASSPGRVNEKLFF
TRBV7-9	few	NA	TRBJ2-7	TGTGCCAGCAGCTTAGTCCAGGGGCAGGAGCAGTACTTC	CASSLVQGQEQYF
TRBV29-1	many	NA	TRBJ1-1	TGCAGCGTTGAAGACGTCTCATGGGAAGCTTTCTTT	CSVEDVSWEAFF
TRBV10-3	NA	TRBD2	TRBJ2-5	TGTGCCATCAATCAGGGAGGGCAGGAGACCCAGTACTTC	CAINQGGQETQYF
TRBV27	NA	NA	TRBJ1-6	TGTGCCAGCAGTCCGGGGGAAGCTTATTCACCCCTCCACTTT	CASSPGEAYSPLHF
TRBV6-5	many	TRBD1	TRBJ1-5	TGTGCCAGCAGTCAGACAGGGTACGGCAATCAGCCCCAGCATTTT	CASSQTGYGNQPQHF
TRBV12-3/TRBV12-4	few	NA	TRBJ2-3	TGTGCCAGCAGTTTTACAGGTTCAGATACGCAGTATTTT	CASSFTGSDTQYF
TRBV5-1	NA	TRBD1	TRBJ2-5	TGCGCCAGCAGCTTGGATGGGACAGGGATCCAAGAGACCCAGTACTTC	CASSLDGTGIQETQYF
TRBV10-3	many	NA	TRBJ1-2	TGTGCCGCCGGCAGGGCCTATGGCTACACCTTC	CAAGRAYGYTF
TRBV11-2	many	NA	TRBJ2-2	TGTGCCAGCAGCTTGTGGCTCCAGAACACCGGGGAGCTGTTTTTT	CASSLWLQNTGELFF
TRBV9	few	TRBD2	TRBJ2-1	TGTGCCAGCAGCGTAAGCGGGAGCCCCATCGCTGAGCAGTTCTTC	CASSVSGSPIAEQFF
TRBV29-1	once	NA	TRBJ2-7	TGCAGCGTAGGCCCAAGGTTTTCCCCCTACGAGCAGTACTTC	CSVGPRFSPYEQYF
TRBV18	few	NA	TRBJ1-1	TGTGCCAGCTCACAACGGGATGGGAACACTGAAGCTTTCTTT	CASSQRDGNTEAFF
TRBV28	NA	NA	TRBJ1-2	TGTGCCAGCAGTTTAGGAGGGGTTGGCTACACCTTC	CASSLGGVGYTF
TRBV12-3/TRBV12-4	NA	NA	TRBJ2-7	TGTGCCAGCAGTTTCGGGACCTACTACGAGCAGTACTTC	CASSFGTYYEQYF
TRBV9	few	TRBD1	TRBJ1-2	TGTGCCAGCAGCGGCCGGGACAGGGTCTCAGCTAACTATGGCTACACCTTC	CASSGRDRVSANYGYTF
TRBV7-9	NA	TRBD2	TRBJ2-1	TGTGCCAGCAGCGGTAGGGCTAGCGGGAGGTCCAACAATGAGCAGTTCTTC	CASSGRASGRSNNEQFF
TRBV6-2/TRBV6-3	NA	TRBD1	TRBJ1-1	TGTGCCAGCAGTTACCTGAGACAGGGGGGCACTGAAGCTTTCTTT	CASSYLRQGGTEAFF
TRBV28	NA	NA	TRBJ2-3	TGTGCCAGCAGTTCTCCGGGGGCCACAGATACGCAGTATTTT	CASSSPGATDTQYF
TRBV2	NA	NA	TRBJ1-2	TGTGCCAGCAGGATTAGCACTCTCAACTATGGCTACACCTTC	CASRISTLNYGYTF
TRBV29-1	NA	TRBD1	TRBJ2-7	TGCAGCGTTGAATCGGGACAGGGAGGGTACGAGCAGTACTTC	CSVESGQGGYEQYF
TRBV6-5	NA	NA	TRBJ2-5	TGTGCCAGCAGCCAGGACCCTGCGAAGACCCAGTACTTC	CASSQDPAKTQYF
TRBV12-3/TRBV12-4	NA	TRBD2	TRBJ2-1	TGTGCCAGCAGTTTCGGACTAGCGGGAGGGATAAATGAGCAGTTCTTC	CASSFGLAGGINEQFF
TRBV11-2	NA	NA	TRBJ1-2	TGTGCCAGCAGCCCTGGATCTCTTTTATCCCCGGTCCACTATGGCTACACCTTC	CASSPGSLLSPVHYGYTF
TRBV10-3	few	NA	TRBJ1-4	TGTGCCATCAGTGACAGTGAAAAACTGTTTTTT	CAISDSEKLFF
TRBV12-3/TRBV12-4	few	NA	TRBJ1-5	TGTGCCAGCAGTTTTCGGGGAAGTGACAATCAGCCCCAGCATTTT	CASSFRGSDNQPQHF
TRBV5-6	NA	NA	TRBJ1-5	TGTGCCAGCAGCGTCCGGGACATTCCGCAGCCCCAGCATTTT	CASSVRDIPQPQHF
TRBV28	few	TRBD2	TRBJ2-4	TGTGCCAGCAGCGAACTAGCGGGAGGGTTCGAAAACATTCAGTACTTC	CASSELAGGFENIQYF
TRBV19	NA	NA	TRBJ2-3	TGTGCCAGTACCCCGGACCACAGCACAGATACGCAGTATTTT	CASTPDHSTDTQYF
TRBV27	NA	NA	TRBJ2-3	TGTGCCAGCAGTCTACCCTTCTCAAGCACAGATACGCAGTATTTT	CASSLPFSSTDTQYF
TRBV4-1	few	TRBD1	TRBJ1-1	TGCGCCAGCAGCCAAGATCAGGGGGACACTGAAGCTTTCTTT	CASSQDQGDTEAFF
TRBV20-1	NA	NA	TRBJ2-7	TGCAGTGCTAGAGTCTGGGCGATCAGCTCCTACGAGCAGTACTTC	CSARVWAISSYEQYF
TRBV7-9	NA	NA	TRBJ1-1	TGTGCCAGCAGCTTTCGGAAAAGGGGTGTTGGCACTGAAGCTTTCTTT	CASSFRKRGVGTEAFF
TRBV29-1	few	TRBD1	TRBJ2-1	TGCAGCGTTGACAGGACAGGGAACAATGAGCAGTTCTTC	CSVDRTGNNEQFF
TRBV29-1	few	NA	TRBJ2-5	TGCAGCGCCCTAAGGGGCCTCCAAGAGACCCAGTACTTC	CSALRGLQETQYF
TRBV10-3	NA	NA	TRBJ1-1	TGTGCCATCTCCCTTATCTACAAGGACACTGAAGCTTTCTTT	CAISLIYKDTEAFF
TRBV20-1	once	TRBD2	TRBJ2-3	TGCAGTGCTAGGAATAGCGGGAGGGCCAACTCTCTCACAGATACGCAGTATTTT	CSARNSGRANSLTDTQYF